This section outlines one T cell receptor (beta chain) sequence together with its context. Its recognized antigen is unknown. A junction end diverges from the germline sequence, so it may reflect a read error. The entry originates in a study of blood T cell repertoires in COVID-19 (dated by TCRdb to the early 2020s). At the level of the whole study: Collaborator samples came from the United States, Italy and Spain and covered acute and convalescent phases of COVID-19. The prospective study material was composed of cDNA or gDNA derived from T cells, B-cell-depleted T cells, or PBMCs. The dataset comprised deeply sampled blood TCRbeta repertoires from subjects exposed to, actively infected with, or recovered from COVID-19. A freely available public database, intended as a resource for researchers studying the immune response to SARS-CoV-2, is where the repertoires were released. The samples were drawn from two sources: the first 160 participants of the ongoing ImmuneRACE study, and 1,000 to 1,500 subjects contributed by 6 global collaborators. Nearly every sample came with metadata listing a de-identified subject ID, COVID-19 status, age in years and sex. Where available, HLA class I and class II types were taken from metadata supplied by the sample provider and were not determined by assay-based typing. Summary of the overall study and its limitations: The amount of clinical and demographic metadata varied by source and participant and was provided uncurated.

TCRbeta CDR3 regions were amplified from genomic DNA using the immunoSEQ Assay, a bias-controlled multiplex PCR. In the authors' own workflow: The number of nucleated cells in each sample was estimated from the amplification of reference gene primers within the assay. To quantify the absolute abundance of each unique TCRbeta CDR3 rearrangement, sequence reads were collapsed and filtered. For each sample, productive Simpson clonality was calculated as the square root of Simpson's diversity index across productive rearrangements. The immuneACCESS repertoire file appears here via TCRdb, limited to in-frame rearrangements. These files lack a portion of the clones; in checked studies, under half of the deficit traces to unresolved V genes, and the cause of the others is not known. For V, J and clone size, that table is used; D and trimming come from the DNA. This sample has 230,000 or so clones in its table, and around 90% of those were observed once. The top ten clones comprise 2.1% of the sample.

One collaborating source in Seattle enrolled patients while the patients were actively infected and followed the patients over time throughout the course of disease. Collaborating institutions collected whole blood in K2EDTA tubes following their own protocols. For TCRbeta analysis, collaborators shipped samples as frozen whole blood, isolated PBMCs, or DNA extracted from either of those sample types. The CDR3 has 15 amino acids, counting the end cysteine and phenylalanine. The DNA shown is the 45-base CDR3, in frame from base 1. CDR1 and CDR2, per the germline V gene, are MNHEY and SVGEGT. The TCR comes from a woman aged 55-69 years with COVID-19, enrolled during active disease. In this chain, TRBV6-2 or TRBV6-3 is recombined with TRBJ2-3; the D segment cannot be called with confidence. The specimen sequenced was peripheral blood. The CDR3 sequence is CASSHSKSRADTQYF. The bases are TGTGCCAGCAGTCACTCGAAAAGTAGAGCGGATACGCAGTATTTT.